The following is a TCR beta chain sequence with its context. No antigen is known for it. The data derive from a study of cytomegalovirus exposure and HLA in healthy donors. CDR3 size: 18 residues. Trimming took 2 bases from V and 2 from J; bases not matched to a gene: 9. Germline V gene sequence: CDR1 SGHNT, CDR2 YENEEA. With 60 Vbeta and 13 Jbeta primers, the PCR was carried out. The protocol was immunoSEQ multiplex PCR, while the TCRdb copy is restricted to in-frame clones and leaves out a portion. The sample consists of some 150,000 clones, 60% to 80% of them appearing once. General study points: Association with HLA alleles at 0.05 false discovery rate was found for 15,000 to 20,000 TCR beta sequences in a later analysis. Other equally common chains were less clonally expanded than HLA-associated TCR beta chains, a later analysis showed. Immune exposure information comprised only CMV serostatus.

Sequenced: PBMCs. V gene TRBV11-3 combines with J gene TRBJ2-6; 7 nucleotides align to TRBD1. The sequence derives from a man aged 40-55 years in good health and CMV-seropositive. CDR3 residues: CASSLNDRVTAGANVLTF. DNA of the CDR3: TGTGCCAGCAGCTTAAACGACAGGGTAACGGCTGGGGCCAACGTCCTGACTTTC. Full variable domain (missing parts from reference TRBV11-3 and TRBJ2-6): EAGVVQSPRYKIIEKKQPVAFWCNPISGHNTLYWYLQNLGQGPELLIRYENEEAVDDSQLPKDRFSAERLKGVDSTLKIQPAELGDSAVYLCASSLNDRVTAGANVLTFGAGSRLTVL.